Below are 18 T cell receptor beta chains sequenced from a single sample in a study of T cell responses to AZD1222 COVID-19 vaccine. The assay was immunoSEQ multiplex PCR, and TCRdb's table has in-frame clones only and misses some. The data hold around 140,000 clones, with 93% observed a single time. The sequenced sample was peripheral blood, obtained on day 0 of AZD1222 vaccination. Receptor source: an adult in good health.

In DNA form, the CDR3 reads TGTGCCAGCAGCCAGGGACTAGCGGGGCAAGAGACCCAGTACTTC. Its protein product is CASSQGLAGQETQYF. The V gene is TRBV11-3, the J gene TRBJ2-5; 13 bases map to TRBD2. The V gene end was trimmed by 5 bases and the J gene end by 2 bases; junction bases not matched to a gene: 2. The germline V gene has CDR1 SGHNT and CDR2 YENEEA. CDR3 length: 15 residues.

The CDR3 sequence: CASSLDRGQRYEQYF. CDR3 in DNA: TGTGCCAGCAGCTTGGACAGGGGGCAAAGGTACGAGCAGTACTTC. The chain recombines TRBV11-2 with TRBJ2-7; 11 bases line up with TRBD1. J was trimmed by 4 bases and V by 3 bases; bases with no gene match: 5. Germline V gene data show CDR1 as SGHAT and CDR2 as FQNNGV. The length of the CDR3 is 15 residues. The entire variable domain, with the rest obtained from reference TRBV11-2 and TRBJ2-7, is as follows: EAGVAQSPRYKIIEKRQSVAFWCNPISGHATLYWYQQILGQGPKLLIQFQNNGVVDDSQLPKDRFSAERLKGVDSTLKIQPAKLEDSAVYLCASSLDRGQRYEQYFGPGTRLTVT.

The chain carries TRBV6-2 or TRBV6-3 and TRBJ1-1; no clear D gene. V lost 4 bases and J lost 0, with 9 bases in between. Looked up from germline, CDR1 is MNHEY and CDR2 is SVGEGT. This CDR3 is 14 amino acids long. In DNA form, the CDR3 reads TGTGCCAGCAGTTCCTTGGGTATGAACACTGAAGCTTTCTTT. Its protein is CASSSLGMNTEAFF.

The genes are TRBV2 and TRBJ2-7; D gene unclear. Trimming removed 1 base at V and 7 bases at J, with 8 bases between. The V gene's germline CDR1 is SNHLY and CDR2 FYNNEI. This CDR3 comprises 12 residues. The CDR3 loop reads CASSEVVLEQYF. The CDR3 DNA sequence: TGTGCCAGCAGTGAAGTTGTGTTAGAGCAGTACTTC. Filled out from reference TRBV2 and TRBJ2-7, the complete variable domain reads EPEVTQTPSHQVTQMGQEVILRCVPISNHLYFYWYRQILGQKVEFLVSFYNNEISEKSEIFDDQFSVERPDGSNFTLKIRSTKLEDSAMYFCASSEVVLEQYFGPGTRLTVT.

This chain links TRBV6-5 with TRBJ2-3; D not certain. V was shortened by 1 base and J by 3 bases, with 11 bases between the two germline ends. The CDR3 totals 15 residues. In germline, CDR1 is MNHEY, CDR2 SVGAGI. The CDR3 DNA follows: TGTGCCAGCAGTTACTTTCGGTCGAGAACAGATACGCAGTATTTT. Translated, it gives CASSYFRSRTDTQYF.

This rearrangement joins TRBV5-6 to TRBJ2-5; perhaps D is TRBD1 or TRBD2 (5 bases each). This CDR3 is built from 16 residues. V gave up 1 base and J gave up 1 base, with 14 bases separating them. The germline V gene has CDR1 SGHDT and CDR2 YYEEEE. The CDR3 protein is CASSLFGGSIQETQYF. Here the CDR3 DNA reads TGTGCCAGCAGCTTGTTTGGGGGTTCAATCCAAGAGACCCAGTACTTC.

The rearrangement joins TRBV7-6 to TRBJ2-3, with TRBD2 matching over 10 bases. CDR1 and CDR2 (germline): SGHVS, FNYEAQ. This CDR3 contains 15 residues. The trim removed 5 bases at V and 0 bases at J, leaving 2 bases unmatched. The CDR3, as DNA: TGTGCCAGCAGCGGACTAGCGGCTAGCACAGATACGCAGTATTTT. It translates to CASSGLAASTDTQYF.

The chain has TRBV4-3 and TRBJ2-7; 12 bases map to TRBD2. The CDR3 totals 17 residues. V shed 1 base and J 2 bases; nucleotides not matched to a gene: 6. From germline, CDR1 is LGHNA and CDR2 YSLEER. The CDR3 nucleotides are TGCGCCAGCAGCCAAGGCCTAGCGGGGGGGACCACCTACGAGCAGTACTTC. Translation: CASSQGLAGGTTYEQYF.

V and J are TRBV4-1 and TRBJ1-4; 7 nucleotides match TRBD1. CDR3 length: 17 amino acids. Germline CDR1 and CDR2: MGHRA and YSYEKL. The junction had 7 bases not matched to a gene; V was cut back by 3 bases and J by 0 bases. DNA of the CDR3: TGCGCCAGCAGCCAGTCAGGGGGGCGTTCAACTAATGAAAAACTGTTTTTT. It codes for CASSQSGGRSTNEKLFF.

The rearrangement joins TRBV5-1 to TRBJ1-6, with D tentatively TRBD1 (5 bases). V was trimmed by 5 bases and J by 9 bases, leaving 12 bases between them. Germline CDR1 SGHRS, CDR2 YFSETQ. CDR3 length equals 13 residues. In nucleotides, the CDR3 is TGCGCCAGCAGGGGGCAGGGTGCTTCACCCCTCCACTTT. Its protein product is CASRGQGASPLHF.

This clone was seen only once. The gene calls are TRBV12-3 or TRBV12-4 and TRBJ2-5, with D tentatively TRBD1 or TRBD2 (6 bases each). V was pared by 10 bases and J by 11 bases, with 23 bases between. CDR3 length: 13 residues. The CDR3 here is CATTLGGSARQYF. CDR3 nucleotide sequence: TGTGCCACGACCTTGGGGGGCAGCGCCAGGCAGTACTTC.

V is TRBV6-1 and J is TRBJ1-2; 8 bases match TRBD1. V lost 2 bases and J lost 3; bases outside the gene matches: 2. Germline lookup yields CDR1 MNHNS and CDR2 SASEGT. This CDR3 is 14 amino acids long. The chain's CDR3 is CASSERQGYYGYTF. CDR3 DNA sequence: TGTGCCAGCAGTGAAAGACAGGGGTACTATGGCTACACCTTC.

The count of this clone is one. V gene TRBV14 combines with J gene TRBJ2-7; TRBD2 matches 11 bases. CDR1 and CDR2 (germline): SGHDN, FVKESK. The junction had 8 bases not matched to a gene; V was cut back by 4 bases and J by 0 bases. The CDR3 is 17 residues long. The CDR3: CASSPIFGTSGSYEQYF. CDR3 nucleotide sequence: TGTGCCAGCAGCCCGATTTTTGGGACTAGCGGCTCCTACGAGCAGTACTTC. The variable domain in full, with the rest retrieved from reference TRBV14 and TRBJ2-7, is EAGVTQFPSHSVIEKGQTVTLRCDPISGHDNLYWYRRVMGKEIKFLLHFVKESKQDESGMPNNRFLAERTGGTYSTLKVQPAELEDSGVYFCASSPIFGTSGSYEQYFGPGTRLTVT.

The rearrangement joins TRBV6-5 to TRBJ2-7, with D maybe TRBD1 (5 bases). Germline values: CDR1 MNHEY, CDR2 SVGAGI. V was trimmed by 0 bases and J by 2 bases, leaving 11 bases between them. This CDR3 has 15 amino acids. The CDR3 here is CASSYSRMGPYEQYF. In nucleotides, the CDR3 is TGTGCCAGCAGTTACTCGCGGATGGGGCCCTACGAGCAGTACTTC.

The gene calls are TRBV11-2 and TRBJ2-2; TRBD2 agrees at 13 bases. The CDR3 contains 17 residues. Per the germline V gene, CDR1 is SGHAT and CDR2 is FQNNGV. V shed 3 bases, J shed 2 bases, and the junction held 3 bases outside the gene matches. CDR3 region: CASSFTSGGENTGELFF. For the CDR3, the DNA is TGTGCCAGCAGCTTCACTAGCGGGGGGGAAAACACCGGGGAGCTGTTTTTT.

J is TRBJ2-7 and V is TRBV11-3; D not certain. CDR3 size: 13 residues. V lost 0 bases and J lost 6, with 9 bases in between. Germline V CDR1 and CDR2: SGHNT, YENEEA. The CDR3 DNA reads TGTGCCAGCAGCTTAGATTTTTTCAGCGAGCAGTACTTC. Protein product: CASSLDFFSEQYF.

This chain joins TRBV5-1 and TRBJ2-1; 9 nucleotides align to TRBD2. CDR1 is SGHRS and CDR2 is YFSETQ in the germline V gene. Trimming took 1 base from V and 8 from J; bases not matched to a gene: 13. The CDR3 runs 17 residues. CDR3 sequence reads: CASSLRASGTLRDEQFF. In nucleotides, the CDR3 is TGCGCCAGCAGCTTGCGGGCTAGCGGGACCCTAAGGGATGAGCAGTTCTTC. Drawing the rest from reference TRBV5-1 and TRBJ2-1, the complete variable domain is KAGVTQTPRYLIKTRGQQVTLSCSPISGHRSVSWYQQTPGQGLQFLFEYFSETQRNKGNFPGRFSGRQFSNSRSEMNVSTLELGDSALYLCASSLRASGTLRDEQFFGPGTRLTVL.

V usage is TRBV6-2 or TRBV6-3 and J usage is TRBJ2-7; 9 bases are a match to TRBD1. V shed 5 bases and J 2 bases; nucleotides not matched to a gene: 16. Germline CDR1 reads MNHEY; CDR2 reads SVGEGT. CDR3 length: 18 amino acids. For the CDR3, the DNA is TGTGCCAGCAGTCACCTCACCATTCGACAGGGGGAAACCTACGAGCAGTACTTC. Residues: CASSHLTIRQGETYEQYF.